These 13 T cell receptor beta chains originate from one sample sequenced in a study of blood T cells in healthy people across ages. The second PCR ran about 7 to 12 cycles with a sample-barcoded 5' primer and J-beta primers. TCRdb used MiXCR to reprocess the 5' RACE reads, holding one entry per CDR3 protein. The table lists about 650,000 distinct CDR3 sequences, 32% of them singletons. What was sequenced was blood. Receptors were obtained from an elderly woman in good health.

As to this clonotype: With a much larger clone just one base away, this may be a read error. V gene TRBV27 combines with J gene TRBJ1-6; D remains ambiguous. This CDR3 has 13 residues. V shed 4 bases and J shed 12 bases, with 13 bases lying between them. Germline CDR1 is MNHEY and CDR2 is SMNVEV (reference sequence). CDR3 nucleotides: TGTGCCAGCAGTTCGGCAGGCGGTCGACCCCTCCACTTT. Its translation: CASSSAGGRPLHF.

The table lists this clonotype with many counts. CDR3 loop: CSADDDLAGYTF. CDR3 nucleotides: TGCAGTGCTGACGACGATTTAGCCGGGTACACCTTC. This chain connects TRBV20-1 to TRBJ1-2; no firm D call. Germline CDR1 is DFQATT and CDR2 is SNEGSKA (reference sequence). Trimming cost V 5 bases and J 11 bases, with 18 bases left between them. This CDR3 is 12 amino acids long.

V gene TRBV7-2 combines with J gene TRBJ1-2; no clear D gene. The ends were cut back, 1 base at V and 8 bases at J, with 11 bases in the middle. CDR1 and CDR2 from the germline V gene are SGHTA and FQGNSA. This CDR3 is 13 amino acids long. Here the CDR3 reads CASSLGRTWGYTF. As DNA, the CDR3 is TGTGCCAGCAGCTTAGGCCGGACTTGGGGCTACACCTTC. The variable domain in full, with the rest retrieved from reference TRBV7-2 and TRBJ1-2, is GAGVSQSPSNKVTEKGKDVELRCDPISGHTALYWYRQSLGQGLEFLIYFQGNSAPDKSGLPSDRFSAERTGGSVSTLTIQRTQQEDSAVYLCASSLGRTWGYTFGSGTRLTVV.

The chain has TRBV7-2 and TRBJ2-1; D is possibly TRBD1 or TRBD2 (5 bases each). CDR1 and CDR2 from the germline V gene are SGHTA and FQGNSA. Trimming took off 5 bases at V and 4 bases at J, with 18 bases between the two ends. The CDR3 extends over 16 amino acids. CDR3 residues: CASSDKRGNRYNEQFF. The CDR3 coding sequence is TGTGCCAGCAGCGATAAGAGGGGTAATCGGTACAATGAGCAGTTCTTC.

About this clonotype itself: One end of the junction is discordant with germline, which a read error may explain. The V call is TRBV7-2, the J call TRBJ2-7; D not resolved. The CDR3 contains 13 residues. Germline V gene sequence: CDR1 SGHTA, CDR2 FQGNSA. CDR3 in amino acids: CASSPRSSYERYF. The CDR3 region has the DNA TGTGCCAGCAGCCCGAGAAGCTCCTACGAGCGGTACTTC.

Regarding this clonotype: This may be a read error, as it is one base from a much larger clone. V and J are TRBV9 and TRBJ2-5, with D possibly TRBD1 on 5 matching bases. The J call is in doubt because the DNA end fits TRBJ2-7 better. This CDR3 is 13 amino acids long. Germline V gene lookup returns CDR1 SGDLS and CDR2 YYNGEE. The CDR3 region is CVSSVDAGYEQYF. The CDR3 coding sequence is TGTGTCAGCAGCGTAGACGCAGGGTACGAGCAGTACTTC.

This clonotype was recorded at least ten times. The rearrangement joins TRBV10-3 to TRBJ1-1, with TRBD1 matching over 10 bases. V was pared by 6 bases and J by 5 bases, with 6 bases of the junction left unmatched. The CDR3 has 14 residues. Germline assignment: CDR1 ENHRY and CDR2 SYGVKD. The DNA of the CDR3 is TGTGCCATCAGGGGGACAGGGGAGGAGACTGAAGCTTTCTTT. Protein product: CAIRGTGEETEAFF.

This clonotype came up many times. The J gene is TRBJ2-5, the V gene TRBV9; maybe TRBD1 (5 bases). The CDR3 has 16 amino acids. Germline values: CDR1 SGDLS, CDR2 YYNGEE. Deletions cut 0 bases from V and 2 bases from J, with 14 bases between. This CDR3 reads CASSVGVTPGQETQYF. The CDR3, as DNA: TGTGCCAGCAGCGTAGGAGTCACACCAGGGCAAGAGACCCAGTACTTC. Full variable domain (missing parts from reference TRBV9 and TRBJ2-5): DSGVTQTPKHLITATGQRVTLRCSPRSGDLSVYWYQQSLDQGLQFLIQYYNGEERAKGNILERFSAQQFPDLHSELNLSSLELGDSALYFCASSVGVTPGQETQYFGPGTRLLVL.

This clonotype was detected ten times or more. The rearrangement links TRBV6-1 to TRBJ2-5; TRBD1 or TRBD2 may be the D gene (5 bases each). The CDR3 loop spans 14 amino acids. Germline V gene lookup returns CDR1 MNHNS and CDR2 SASEGT. The ends were cut back, 4 bases at V and 2 bases at J, with 11 bases in the middle. Here the CDR3 reads CASSARGRQETQYF. In DNA form, the CDR3 reads TGTGCCAGCAGTGCCCGGGGCCGGCAAGAGACCCAGTACTTC.

The rearrangement uses TRBV30 and TRBJ1-2; a weak D match, TRBD1 (5 bases). Trimming cost V 7 bases and J 0 bases, with 15 bases left between them. Germline assignment: CDR1 GTSNPN and CDR2 SVGIG (reference sequence). The CDR3 sequence is 14 residues long. CDR3 in DNA: TGTGCCTTAAATCAGGGAGATTCTAACTATGGCTACACCTTC. It encodes CALNQGDSNYGYTF.

About this clonotype: This may be a read error, as it is one base from a much larger clone. This chain links TRBV7-2 with TRBJ2-3; weak D call: TRBD2 (6 bases). This CDR3 is built from 14 residues. Between the trimmed V and J ends, which lost 6 bases and 2 bases, there was a span of 12 bases. Germline loops: CDR1 SGHTA, CDR2 FQGNSA. The CDR3 bases are TGTGCCAGCAGGAAGCGGGCTACCACAGATACGCAGTATTTT. Amino acid sequence: CASRKRATTDTQYF.

This clonotype was picked up a small number of times. The chain employs TRBV7-2 and TRBJ2-5; D unresolved. Germline V gene sequence: CDR1 SGHTA, CDR2 FQGNSA. The CDR3 is 11 residues long. V was clipped by 5 bases and J by 5 bases, with 6 bases between them. The CDR3 is CASSNRETQYF. CDR3 bases: TGTGCCAGCAGCAATAGGGAGACCCAGTACTTC. The full variable domain, in which reference TRBV7-2 and TRBJ2-5 provide the parts outside the CDR3, is GAGVSQSPSNKVTEKGKDVELRCDPISGHTALYWYRQSLGQGLEFLIYFQGNSAPDKSGLPSDRFSAERTGGSVSTLTIQRTQQEDSAVYLCASSNRETQYFGPGTRLLVL.

Details on this clonotype: Because it lacks the conserved phenylalanine or tryptophan at the end, this CDR3 is likely a read error. This CDR3 reads CASSYSNGPPYEQYL. The CDR3 nucleotides are TGTGCCAGCAGTTACTCGAACGGGCCTCCCTACGAGCAGTACTTG. The genes are TRBV6-2 or TRBV6-3 and TRBJ2-7; the D is unclear. The length of the CDR3 is 15 residues. The germline gives CDR1 MNHEY, CDR2 SVGEGT. The V gene lost 0 bases and the J gene lost 2 bases, with 11 bases spanning the gap.